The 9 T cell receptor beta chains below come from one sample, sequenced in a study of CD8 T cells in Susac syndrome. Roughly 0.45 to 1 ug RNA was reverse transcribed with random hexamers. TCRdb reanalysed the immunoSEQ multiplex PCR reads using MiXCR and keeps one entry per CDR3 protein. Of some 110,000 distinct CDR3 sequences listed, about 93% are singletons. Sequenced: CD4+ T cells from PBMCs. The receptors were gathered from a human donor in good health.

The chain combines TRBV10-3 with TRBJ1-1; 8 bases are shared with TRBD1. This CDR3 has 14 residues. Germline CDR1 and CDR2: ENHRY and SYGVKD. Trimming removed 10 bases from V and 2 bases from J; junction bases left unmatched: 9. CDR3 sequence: CATLPGQDNTEAFF. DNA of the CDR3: TGTGCCACCCTACCGGGACAGGATAACACTGAAGCTTTCTTT.

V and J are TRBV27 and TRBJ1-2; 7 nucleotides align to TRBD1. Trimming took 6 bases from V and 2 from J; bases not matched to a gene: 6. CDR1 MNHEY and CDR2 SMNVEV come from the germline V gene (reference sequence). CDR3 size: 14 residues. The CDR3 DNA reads TGTGCCAGCAGCCAATTGACAGGGAACTATGGCTACACCTTC. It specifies CASSQLTGNYGYTF.

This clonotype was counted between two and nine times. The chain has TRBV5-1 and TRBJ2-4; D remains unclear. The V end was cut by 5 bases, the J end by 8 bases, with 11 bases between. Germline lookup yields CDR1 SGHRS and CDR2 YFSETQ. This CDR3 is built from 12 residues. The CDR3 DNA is TGCGCCAGCAGTAGAGATTTCGACATTCAGTACTTC. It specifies CASSRDFDIQYF. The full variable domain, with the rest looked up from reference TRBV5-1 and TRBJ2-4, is KAGVTQTPRYLIKTRGQQVTLSCSPISGHRSVSWYQQTPGQGLQFLFEYFSETQRNKGNFPGRFSGRQFSNSRSEMNVSTLELGDSALYLCASSRDFDIQYFGAGTRLSVL.

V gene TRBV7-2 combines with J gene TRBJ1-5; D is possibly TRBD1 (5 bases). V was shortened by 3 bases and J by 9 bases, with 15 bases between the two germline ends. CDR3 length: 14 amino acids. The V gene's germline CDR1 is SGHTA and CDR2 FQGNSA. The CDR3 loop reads CASSFKGHLGPQHF. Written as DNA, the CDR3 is TGTGCCAGCAGCTTTAAGGGGCACTTAGGGCCCCAGCATTTT.

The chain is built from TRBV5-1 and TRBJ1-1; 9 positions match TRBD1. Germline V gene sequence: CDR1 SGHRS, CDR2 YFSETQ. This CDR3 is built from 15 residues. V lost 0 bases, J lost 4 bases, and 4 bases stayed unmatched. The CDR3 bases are TGCGCCAGCAGCTTGGCGGGACAGGGTATCACTGAAGCTTTCTTT. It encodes CASSLAGQGITEAFF.

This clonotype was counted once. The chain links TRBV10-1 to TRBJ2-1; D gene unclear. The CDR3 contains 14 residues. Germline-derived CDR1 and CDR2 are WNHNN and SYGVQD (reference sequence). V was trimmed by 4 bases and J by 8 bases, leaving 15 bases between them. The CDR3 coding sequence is TGCGCCAGCAGTGGAGGCCTAGAGGTGTATGAGCAGTTCTTC. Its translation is CASSGGLEVYEQFF.

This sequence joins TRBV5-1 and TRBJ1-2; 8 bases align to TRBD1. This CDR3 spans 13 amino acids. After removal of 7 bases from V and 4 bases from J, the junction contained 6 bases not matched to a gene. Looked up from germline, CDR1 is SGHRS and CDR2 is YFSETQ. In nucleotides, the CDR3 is TGCGCCAGCGAAGCAGGGGGCAGCTATGGCTACACCTTC. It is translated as CASEAGGSYGYTF.

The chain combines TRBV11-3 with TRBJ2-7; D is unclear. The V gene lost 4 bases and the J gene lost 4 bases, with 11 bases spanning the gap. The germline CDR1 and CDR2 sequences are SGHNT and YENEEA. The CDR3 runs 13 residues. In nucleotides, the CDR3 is TGTGCCAGCAGCTCAGGATTGGATTACGAGCAGTACTTC. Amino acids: CASSSGLDYEQYF.

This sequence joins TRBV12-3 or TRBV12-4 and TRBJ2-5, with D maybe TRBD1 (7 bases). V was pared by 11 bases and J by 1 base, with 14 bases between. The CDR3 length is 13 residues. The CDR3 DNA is TGTGCCTGCACCAGGGGGGTCCAAGAGACCCAGTACTTC. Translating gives CACTRGVQETQYF.